Listed here are 27 T cell receptor beta chains from one sample, sequenced in a study of OX40 agonist ivuxolimab in advanced cancers. TCRdb's copy holds only in-frame clones and misses some; the assay was immunoSEQ multiplex PCR. The table records 12,000 or so clones, about three quarters of them present only once. The input for sequencing was CD4+ or CD8+ T cells sorted from blood, taken in a trial of the OX40 agonist ivuxolimab. The source of these receptors is an adult with an advanced solid tumor such as melanoma, head and neck, liver or kidney cancer.

This clone was observed a few times. The chain joins TRBV21-1 to TRBJ2-3; the table's TRBD2 call for D was not verified on the DNA. TRBV21-1 is recorded as a pseudogene. This CDR3 comprises 14 residues. The CDR3 here is CASSDLLSTDTQYF. CDR3 DNA: TGTGCCAGCAGTGACTTGCTGAGCACAGATACGCAGTATTTT.

The V gene is TRBV5-5, the J gene TRBJ1-1, with D hard to call. Germline V lookup: CDR1 SGHKS, CDR2 YYEKEE (reference sequence). This CDR3 is 13 amino acids long. Trimming cost V 0 bases and J 0 bases, with 3 bases left between them. The chain's CDR3 is CASSLGVNTEAFF. The CDR3 DNA is TGTGCCAGCAGCTTGGGGGTGAACACTGAAGCTTTCTTT.

This chain uses TRBV2 with TRBJ2-3; 7 nucleotides line up with TRBD1. Per germline, CDR1 SNHLY and CDR2 FYNNEI. CDR3 length: 12 residues. With V trimmed by 8 bases and J by 5 bases, 4 bases remained unmatched. The CDR3 sequence: CASWAGGDTQYF. The CDR3 region has the DNA TGTGCCAGCTGGGCAGGGGGAGATACGCAGTATTTT.

The J gene is TRBJ2-4, the V gene TRBV14; no definite D call. CDR3 length: 12 residues. CDR1 and CDR2 (germline): SGHDN, FVKESK. Trimming cost V 3 bases and J 3 bases, with 3 bases left between them. The CDR3 coding sequence is TGTGCCAGCAGCCACAACAAAAACATTCAGTACTTC. This gives the protein CASSHNKNIQYF.

This clone was seen a few times. V is TRBV6-5 and J is TRBJ1-2; unclear D gene. The CDR3 runs 11 residues. CDR1 is MNHEY and CDR2 is SVGAGI in the germline V gene. Trimming removed 10 bases from V and 4 bases from J, with 10 bases in between. The CDR3 coding sequence is TGTGCCACCTCCGGGCCCTATGGCTACACCTTC. Its translation: CATSGPYGYTF.

This chain uses TRBV9 with TRBJ2-1, with TRBD1 identical over 12 bases. Germline V gene sequence: CDR1 SGDLS, CDR2 YYNGEE. There are 17 residues in the CDR3. V was clipped by 7 bases and J by 4 bases; unmatched bases: 12. CDR3 DNA sequence: TGTGCCAGCGGGCCGTCAACGGGACAGGGGGCTTACAATGAGCAGTTCTTC. It codes for CASGPSTGQGAYNEQFF.

The chain joins TRBV9 to TRBJ2-3; D is ambiguous. Trimming left V 0 bases short and J 3 bases short, with 11 bases between. Per the germline V gene, CDR1 is SGDLS and CDR2 is YYNGEE. The CDR3 spans 15 residues. The CDR3 reads CASSVDYGETDTQYF. The CDR3 region has the DNA TGTGCCAGCAGCGTAGATTATGGTGAGACAGATACGCAGTATTTT.

This chain joins TRBV5-6 and TRBJ2-7, with TRBD1 matching over 9 bases. Trimming took 0 bases from V and 3 from J; bases not matched to a gene: 1. The CDR3 consists of 14 residues. Germline CDR1 and CDR2: SGHDT and YYEEEE. Here the CDR3 DNA reads TGTGCCAGCAGCTTGGAGGACAGGGGCTACGAGCAGTACTTC. As protein: CASSLEDRGYEQYF.

By share, this clone ranks as medium-sized. The chain has TRBV19 and TRBJ1-2; D ambiguous. V dropped 2 bases and J dropped 4 bases, with 14 bases sitting between them. Germline V gene lookup returns CDR1 LNHDA and CDR2 SQIVND (reference sequence). The CDR3 covers 15 residues. The DNA for the CDR3 is TGTGCCAGTAGTATATCTCTACAGACGATCTATGGCTACACCTTC. As protein: CASSISLQTIYGYTF.

V is TRBV28 and J is TRBJ1-1; D gene ambiguous. The CDR3 is 14 amino acids. The V gene lost 6 bases and the J gene lost 4 bases, with 15 bases spanning the gap. Germline loops: CDR1 MDHEN, CDR2 SYDVKM. The CDR3 here is CASSPGRLGTEAFF. CDR3 nucleotides: TGTGCCAGCAGCCCTGGACGGTTGGGCACTGAAGCTTTCTTT.

The gene calls are TRBV7-9 and TRBJ1-3; D uncertain. This CDR3 region has 15 residues. V was shortened by 4 bases and J by 4 bases, with 14 bases between the two germline ends. Germline assignment: CDR1 SEHNR and CDR2 FQNEAQ (reference sequence). The CDR3 reads CASSSSGVNGNTIYF. The DNA for the CDR3 is TGTGCCAGCAGCTCTAGTGGGGTTAACGGAAACACCATATATTTT.

This rearrangement joins TRBV4-1 to TRBJ2-2; maybe TRBD2 (5 bases). Germline values: CDR1 MGHRA, CDR2 YSYEKL. This CDR3 region has 12 residues. Trimming stripped 5 bases from V and 7 bases from J, with 8 bases between. This CDR3 reads CASSEAGGELFF. The CDR3 DNA reads TGCGCCAGCAGCGAGGCGGGCGGGGAGCTGTTTTTT.

The chain combines TRBV16 with TRBJ1-5; no clear D. From germline, CDR1 is KGHSY and CDR2 FQNENV. The CDR3 is 13 residues long. Trimming cost V 8 bases and J 5 bases, with 13 bases left between them. CDR3 amino acids: CASRLSGDQPQHF. The DNA of the CDR3 is TGTGCCAGCCGGCTCTCCGGGGATCAGCCCCAGCATTTT. The entire variable domain, with the rest obtained from reference TRBV16 and TRBJ1-5, is as follows: GEEVAQTPKHLVRGEGQKAKLYCAPIKGHSYVFWYQQVLKNEFKFLISFQNENVFDETGMPKERFSAKCLPNSPCSLEIQATKLEDSAVYFCASRLSGDQPQHFGDGTRLSIL.

By share, this clone ranks as medium-sized (0.01 to 0.1%). V and J are TRBV4-3 and TRBJ1-2; tentatively, D is TRBD1 (5 bases). The CDR3 extends over 15 amino acids. V gave up 0 bases and J gave up 7 bases, with 15 bases separating them. Germline V lookup: CDR1 LGHNA, CDR2 YSLEER. The CDR3 nucleotides read TGCGCCAGCAGCCAAGATAAGGGGAGATGGGGTGGCTACACCTTC. It yields the protein CASSQDKGRWGGYTF.

Sample share makes this clone large. This chain uses TRBV11-2 with TRBJ1-5; D is perhaps TRBD1 (5 bases). This CDR3 is built from 15 residues. CDR1 is SGHAT and CDR2 is FQNNGV in the germline V gene. V gave up 2 bases and J gave up 3 bases, with 11 bases separating them. This CDR3 is CASSLSGAINQPQHF. The CDR3 DNA is TGTGCCAGCAGCTTATCTGGGGCTATCAATCAGCCCCAGCATTTT.

The chain recombines TRBV5-6 with TRBJ2-7; 7 bases line up with TRBD1. There are 16 residues in the CDR3. V trimming: 7 bases; J trimming: 2 bases; junction bases outside the gene matches: 15. Per the germline V gene, CDR1 is SGHDT and CDR2 is YYEEEE. The CDR3 DNA follows: TGTGCCAGCTCGGGTTTTACGGGGACAGAGACCTACGAGCAGTACTTC. Amino acid sequence: CASSGFTGTETYEQYF.

CDR3 coding DNA: TGCAGCGTTGAACGATGGACAGACGACTTTCCAGAGACCCAGTACTTC. Its protein is CSVERWTDDFPETQYF. The V call is TRBV29-1, the J call TRBJ2-5, with D possibly TRBD1 on 6 matching bases. Germline lookup yields CDR1 SQVTM and CDR2 ANQGSEA. Trimming removed 2 bases at V and 4 bases at J, with 20 bases between. This CDR3 spans 16 amino acids.

This chain connects TRBV23-1 to TRBJ1-2; 9 bases match TRBD1. TRBV23-1 qualifies as an ORF whose function is uncertain. Germline trimming cut 7 bases from V and 8 bases from J; bases unmatched to any gene: 11. The CDR3 length is 14 residues. CDR3 sequence reads: CASNSRDRAGGYTF. The CDR3 region has the DNA TGCGCCAGCAACAGCCGGGACAGGGCTGGAGGCTACACCTTC.

The V call is TRBV5-4, the J call TRBJ2-1, with D hard to call. The CDR3 totals 15 residues. The V and J ends lost 4 bases and 0 bases respectively, with 11 bases between them. Looked up from germline, CDR1 is SGHNT and CDR2 is YYREEE (reference sequence). Written as DNA, the CDR3 is TGTGCCAGCAGCCTTGGACCCGGCTCCTACAATGAGCAGTTCTTC. Translation: CASSLGPGSYNEQFF.

With regard to this clone: It may be a read error: a sequence one base away is much more abundant. The chain is built from TRBV4-1 and TRBJ1-2; no reliable D call. CDR1 is MGHRA, CDR2 YSYEKL, per germline. CDR3 length: 12 residues. The CDR3 nucleotides read TGCGCCAGCAGCCAAGGGTTGGTTGGCCACACCTTC. This gives the protein CASSQGLVGHTF.

The gene calls are TRBV11-2 and TRBJ1-3; no clear D gene. Trimming pared 4 bases from V and 0 bases from J, leaving 4 bases between. The CDR3 is 13 amino acids. In germline, CDR1 is SGHAT, CDR2 FQNNGV. The CDR3 DNA sequence: TGTGCCAGCAGCTATTTCTCTGGAAACACCATATATTTT. Encoded protein: CASSYFSGNTIYF. The variable domain in full, with the rest retrieved from reference TRBV11-2 and TRBJ1-3, is EAGVAQSPRYKIIEKRQSVAFWCNPISGHATLYWYQQILGQGPKLLIQFQNNGVVDDSQLPKDRFSAERLKGVDSTLKIQPAKLEDSAVYLCASSYFSGNTIYFGEGSWLTVV.

The chain is built from TRBV13 and TRBJ1-5; TRBD1 might be the D (6 bases). V lost 5 bases and J lost 6, with 17 bases in between. CDR1 and CDR2 from the germline V gene are PRHDT and FYEKMQ (reference sequence). CDR3 size: 15 residues. CDR3 nucleotide sequence: TGTGCCAGCAGCCTGGGGCGGGGGGCTCGTCAGCCCCAGCATTTT. Translated, it gives CASSLGRGARQPQHF. Combining the CDR3 with reference TRBV13 and TRBJ1-5 gives the whole variable domain AAGVIQSPRHLIKEKRETATLKCYPIPRHDTVYWYQQGPGQDPQFLISFYEKMQSDKGSIPDRFSAQQFSDYHSELNMSSLELGDSALYFCASSLGRGARQPQHFGDGTRLSIL.

In its sample, this clone ranks as medium-sized. The rearrangement links TRBV19 to TRBJ2-7; 7 bases align to TRBD1. This CDR3 has 14 residues. The germline V gene has CDR1 LNHDA and CDR2 SQIVND (reference sequence). V shed 3 bases and J 3 bases; nucleotides not matched to a gene: 5. The CDR3 protein is CASSMVAGGYEQYF. CDR3 in DNA: TGTGCCAGTAGTATGGTCGCAGGGGGCTACGAGCAGTACTTC.

This clone appeared once. The V call is TRBV19, the J call TRBJ2-7; D gene ambiguous. Germline V gene sequence: CDR1 LNHDA, CDR2 SQIVND (reference sequence). The V gene lost 5 bases and the J gene lost 4 bases, with 9 bases spanning the gap. The length of the CDR3 is 12 residues. The CDR3 loop is CASSPSAYEQYF. As DNA, the CDR3 is TGTGCCAGTAGTCCCTCGGCGTACGAGCAGTACTTC.

The genes are TRBV19 and TRBJ2-2, with 7 bases fitting TRBD2. This CDR3 region has 16 residues. The germline V gene encodes CDR1 LNHDA and CDR2 SQIVND (reference sequence). Unmatched junction bases numbered 11, after V lost 9 bases and J lost 1 base. In DNA, the CDR3 is TGTGCCAGCAACGATAAGCGGGGTAGGAACACCGGGGAGCTGTTTTTT. The encoded protein is CASNDKRGRNTGELFF.

The genes are TRBV10-3 and TRBJ2-5; TRBD1 matches 10 bases. Trimming at V came to 8 bases and at J to 5 bases, leaving 14 bases not matched to a gene. This CDR3 is built from 16 residues. In germline, CDR1 is ENHRY, CDR2 SYGVKD. CDR3 loop: CAIRTGTGEYWETQYF. Here the CDR3 DNA reads TGTGCCATCCGCACCGGGACAGGGGAATATTGGGAGACCCAGTACTTC.

This clone has a handful of counts. The V gene is TRBV28, the J gene TRBJ1-1; 10 bases are shared with TRBD1. The junction had 8 bases not matched to a gene; V was cut back by 2 bases and J by 5 bases. Germline-derived CDR1 and CDR2 are MDHEN and SYDVKM. This CDR3 is built from 16 residues. CDR3: CASSLESGQGGTEAFF. CDR3 DNA: TGTGCCAGCAGTTTAGAGTCCGGACAGGGGGGTACTGAAGCTTTCTTT.